Below are 2 T cell receptor beta chains sequenced from a single sample in a study of cytomegalovirus exposure and HLA in healthy donors. It was with 60 Vbeta and 13 Jbeta primers that the PCR ran. This table comes from immunoSEQ multiplex PCR, and its TCRdb copy is limited to in-frame clones, with some not included. The table shows some 200,000 clones, with roughly 79% occurring only once. The sequenced material came from PBMCs. These receptors were collected from a woman aged 40 to 50 in good health and CMV-seronegative.

This sequence joins TRBV9 and TRBJ1-6; 7 bases map to TRBD1. The length of the CDR3 is 16 residues. CDR1 and CDR2 from the germline V gene are SGDLS and YYNGEE. V was clipped by 0 bases and J by 9 bases; unmatched bases: 9. The CDR3 region is CASSVASTGASSPLHF. CDR3 in DNA: TGTGCCAGCAGCGTAGCCTCTACAGGGGCGAGTTCACCCCTCCACTTT.

This clone showed up just once. The V and J genes are TRBV6-5 and TRBJ1-1; no reliable D call. V was shortened by 2 bases and J by 5 bases, with 9 bases between the two germline ends. Germline loops: CDR1 MNHEY, CDR2 SVGAGI. The CDR3 contains 13 residues. The CDR3 protein is CASSYLSATEAFF. DNA of the CDR3: TGTGCCAGCAGTTACCTTTCCGCGACTGAAGCTTTCTTT.